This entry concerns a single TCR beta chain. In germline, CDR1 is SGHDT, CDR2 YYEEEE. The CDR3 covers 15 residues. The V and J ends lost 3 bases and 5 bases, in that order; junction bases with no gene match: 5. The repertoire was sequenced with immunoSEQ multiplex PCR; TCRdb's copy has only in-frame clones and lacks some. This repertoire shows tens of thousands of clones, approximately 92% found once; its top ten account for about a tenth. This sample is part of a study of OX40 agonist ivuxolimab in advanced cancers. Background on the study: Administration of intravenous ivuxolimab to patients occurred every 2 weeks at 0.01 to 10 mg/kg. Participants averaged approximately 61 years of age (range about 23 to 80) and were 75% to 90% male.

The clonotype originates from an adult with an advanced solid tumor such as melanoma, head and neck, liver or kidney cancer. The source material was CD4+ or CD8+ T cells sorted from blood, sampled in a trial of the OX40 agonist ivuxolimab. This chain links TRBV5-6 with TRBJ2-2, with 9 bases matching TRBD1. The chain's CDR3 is CASSYPGQGTGELFF. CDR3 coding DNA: TGTGCCAGCAGCTACCCCGGACAGGGGACCGGGGAGCTGTTTTTT.